The 4 T cell receptor beta chains below were found in one sample sequenced in a study of T cells in pancreatic ductal adenocarcinoma. Clones were read by immunoSEQ multiplex PCR, and TCRdb kept only the in-frame ones, dropping some. The repertoire has 10,000 to 15,000 clones, 80% to 90% of them found once; the top ten carry roughly 18%. No neoadjuvant therapy was given to the selected pancreatic ductal adenocarcinoma patients before their surgery. Specimen: PBMCs. The receptors were sampled from a human donor with pancreatic ductal adenocarcinoma.

The chain employs TRBV6-4 and TRBJ2-1, with TRBD1 matching over 10 bases. The trim removed 3 bases at V and 6 bases at J, leaving 5 bases unmatched. Per the germline V gene, CDR1 is MRHNA and CDR2 is SNTAGT. The CDR3 is 15 residues long. The CDR3 region has the DNA TGTGCCAGCAGTGAGAAGGGACAGGGGCCCAATGAGCAGTTCTTC. Amino acid sequence: CASSEKGQGPNEQFF.

The chain joins TRBV5-1 to TRBJ2-1, with 11 bases fitting TRBD1. After removal of 4 bases from V and 2 bases from J, the junction contained 2 bases not matched to a gene. The germline CDR1 and CDR2 sequences are SGHRS and YFSETQ. CDR3 length equals 15 residues. CDR3 in DNA: TGCGCCAGCAGCCGGACAGGGGGCGCCTACAATGAGCAGTTCTTC. It is translated as CASSRTGGAYNEQFF.

V usage is TRBV2 and J usage is TRBJ2-5; a weak D match, TRBD2 (8 bases). CDR3 length: 15 amino acids. Germline CDR1 reads SNHLY; CDR2 reads FYNNEI. The germline V and J ends were trimmed by 8 bases and 2 bases, with 18 bases remaining between them. Here the CDR3 DNA reads TGTGCCAGCGGGACAGACGGGGGGGGTCAAGAGACCCAGTACTTC. It encodes CASGTDGGGQETQYF.

The V and J genes are TRBV5-1 and TRBJ2-3, with a weak D call TRBD2 (5 bases). The CDR3 runs to 15 residues. The germline V gene has CDR1 SGHRS and CDR2 YFSETQ. V was cut by 0 bases and J by 5 bases, with 13 bases left in between. The CDR3 DNA reads TGCGCCAGCAGCTTGGTAGGTAGCGCGAAAGATACGCAGTATTTT. Encoded protein: CASSLVGSAKDTQYF.